This T cell receptor (beta chain) was sequenced in a study of CD8+CD57+ T cells in acquired aplastic anemia. Looking at the study overall: Mean DNA quantity obtained from sorted CD4+ and CD8+ cells was 2.5 to 4 ug. General observations from the study: Statistical testing detected no significant gap in CD8+ Simpson's diversity between patients and controls. A set of around 30 CD8+ CDR3 sequences was shared between patients and controls, and these sequences appeared highly expressed in patients.

Genomic DNA constituted the template upon which TCR beta VDJ and CDR3 profiling was performed. TCRdb redid the calling of the reads with MiXCR, one entry per CDR3 protein. There are some 200,000 distinct CDR3 sequences in the sample; under 55% occur only once, and about 20% lies in the top ten. Flow cytometry had shown expanded CD8+CD57+ cells in the patients chosen for sequencing. The blood sampling took place in patients who had so far received no therapy. From germline, CDR1 is SGHNT and CDR2 YYREEE (reference sequence). V gave up 4 bases and J gave up 4 bases; unmatched junction bases: 7. The CDR3 runs to 15 residues. This clonotype was seen many times. Its antigen is as yet unknown.

Sequences were obtained from sorted CD4+, CD8+, or CD8+CD57+ T cells (not recorded which) from PBMCs. The receptor was derived from a human donor with aplastic anemia. The J gene is TRBJ2-5, the V gene TRBV5-4, with 10 bases identical to TRBD1. CDR3 amino acids: CASSLTGTGAETQYF. CDR3 bases: TGTGCCAGCAGCCTTACCGGGACAGGGGCAGAGACCCAGTACTTC.